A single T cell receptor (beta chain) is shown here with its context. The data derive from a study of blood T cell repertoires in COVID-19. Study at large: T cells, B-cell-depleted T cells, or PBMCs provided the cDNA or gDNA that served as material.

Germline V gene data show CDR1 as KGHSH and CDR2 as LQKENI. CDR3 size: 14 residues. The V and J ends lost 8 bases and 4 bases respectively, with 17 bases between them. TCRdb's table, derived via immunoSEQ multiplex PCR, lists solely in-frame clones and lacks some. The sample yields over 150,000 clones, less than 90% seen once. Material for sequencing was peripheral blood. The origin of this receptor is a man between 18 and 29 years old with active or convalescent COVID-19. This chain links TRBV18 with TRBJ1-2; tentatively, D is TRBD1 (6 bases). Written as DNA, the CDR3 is TGTGCCAGCGGACAGACAGGATCTGCCTATGGCTACACCTTC. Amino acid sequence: CASGQTGSAYGYTF.